Listed here is a single TCR beta chain. With a J-beta primer mix and a sample-barcoded 5' primer, a second PCR ran about 6 to 11 cycles. The yield of each sample was at least 2.5 million CDR3-containing paired-end reads. MiXCR was run by TCRdb on the 5' RACE reads, yielding one entry per CDR3 protein. The sample has approximately 790,000 distinct CDR3 sequences, 62% seen once. This specimen comes from a study of blood T cells in healthy people across ages. The CDR3 is 15 residues long. The trim removed 2 bases at V and 3 bases at J, leaving 3 bases unmatched. Germline V CDR1 and CDR2: MNHEY, SVGEGT. This TCR derives from a man between 25 and 39 years old in good health. The chain uses TRBV6-2 or TRBV6-3 and TRBJ2-1; 8 bases match TRBD2. Sequencing was performed on blood. The CDR3 DNA reads TGTGCCAGCAGTTACGCGGCGGGGGGCTACAATGAGCAGTTCTTC. Its protein product is CASSYAAGGYNEQFF.